The source of this T cell receptor beta chain is a study of T cell responses to AZD1222 COVID-19 vaccine. The CDR3 contains 14 residues. Germline values: CDR1 LNHNV, CDR2 YYDKDF (reference sequence). V shed 8 bases and J shed 4 bases, with 17 bases lying between them. Using immunoSEQ multiplex PCR, the repertoire was profiled, and TCRdb retains in-frame clones only, with some absent. There are under 20,000 clones in the sample; 65% to 80% occur only once, and 12% to 15% lies in the top ten. Turning to this clone: The antigen is undetermined.

Study observations and caveats: Reportedly, nearly half of unique spike TCRs recognized epitopes outside B.1.351/B.1.1.7 mutations.

The sequence was collected from an adult who received the AZD1222 COVID-19 vaccine. The sequencing used peripheral blood, collected 28 days after the second AZD1222 dose. This chain connects TRBV15 to TRBJ1-2; a possible D gene is TRBD1 (6 bases). CDR3 sequence: CATRPGADPYGYTF. CDR3 nucleotide sequence: TGTGCCACCCGGCCGGGGGCAGACCCCTATGGCTACACCTTC.